Each of the 22 T cell receptor beta chains below was sequenced from the same sample in a study of patients and donors after allogeneic stem cell transplantation. TCRdb recomputed calls from the RT-PCR reads with MiXCR, one row per CDR3 protein. The sample lists approximately 150,000 distinct CDR3 sequences, 24% occurring once. The source material was blood, either unsorted or a sorted T cell fraction (not recorded which). These receptors were taken from a human donor who was either an allogeneic HSCT recipient or a stem cell or donor lymphocyte infusion donor (not recorded which). It is not recorded whose cells these are; they may come from a transplant donor.

V and J are TRBV20-1 and TRBJ1-5, with unresolved D. Trimming removed 3 bases at V and 6 bases at J, with 12 bases between. Per the germline V gene, CDR1 is DFQATT and CDR2 is SNEGSKA (reference sequence). The CDR3 extends over 13 amino acids. The CDR3 reads CSARGFWGQPQHF. The CDR3 bases are TGCAGTGCTAGGGGGTTCTGGGGTCAGCCCCAGCATTTT.

This clonotype was counted between two and nine times. This sequence joins TRBV5-6 and TRBJ1-1; 7 bases are a match to TRBD1. Trimming at V came to 4 bases and at J to 1 base, leaving 7 bases not matched to a gene. This CDR3 comprises 15 residues. CDR1 is SGHDT, CDR2 YYEEEE, per germline. The CDR3 nucleotides read TGTGCCAGCAGCCCCCTGGACAGGAGGAACACTGAAGCTTTCTTT. It codes for CASSPLDRRNTEAFF.

The chain uses TRBV29-1 and TRBJ1-2; D unclear. CDR1 is SQVTM, CDR2 ANQGSEA, per germline. The CDR3 has 12 residues. The V end was cut by 2 bases, the J end by 5 bases, with 9 bases between. As DNA, the CDR3 is TGCAGCGTTGAAAGGGCAGCTTATGGCTACACCTTC. Translated: CSVERAAYGYTF.

CDR3 in amino acids: CASSSRNSYEQYF. The CDR3 nucleotides are TGTGCCAGCAGCTCAAGGAACTCCTACGAGCAGTACTTC. This chain uses TRBV5-5 with TRBJ2-7; unclear D gene. This CDR3 contains 13 residues. In germline, CDR1 is SGHKS, CDR2 YYEKEE (reference sequence). V dropped 3 bases and J dropped 0 bases, with 7 bases sitting between them.

This clonotype was detected only a few times. The V call is TRBV12-3 or TRBV12-4, the J call TRBJ1-3, with D possibly TRBD1 on 5 matching bases. CDR3 length: 14 amino acids. Trimming removed 4 bases from V and 0 bases from J, with 7 bases in between. The CDR3: CASSWGLSGNTIYF. The CDR3 bases are TGTGCCAGCAGTTGGGGACTCTCTGGAAACACCATATATTTT.

The V call is TRBV20-1, the J call TRBJ2-2; TRBD1 matches 7 bases. CDR1 is DFQATT, CDR2 SNEGSKA, per germline (reference sequence). The CDR3 consists of 15 residues. Germline trimming cut 3 bases from V and 1 base from J; bases unmatched to any gene: 5. The DNA for the CDR3 is TGCAGTGCTAGGGGGCGACAGGGGAACACCGGGGAGCTGTTTTTT. Translated: CSARGRQGNTGELFF.

J is TRBJ1-1 and V is TRBV9, with 8 nucleotides matching TRBD1. The CDR3 is made up of 15 amino acids. Looked up from germline, CDR1 is SGDLS and CDR2 is YYNGEE. The ends lost 0 bases at V and 3 bases at J; junction bases unmatched: 4. The CDR3 sequence is CASSVDGTGHTEAFF. The DNA of the CDR3 is TGTGCCAGCAGCGTAGACGGGACAGGCCACACTGAAGCTTTCTTT.

This clonotype was found a few times. This chain uses TRBV7-2 with TRBJ2-3; D unclear. Germline loops: CDR1 SGHTA, CDR2 FQGNSA. V lost 6 bases, J lost 6 bases, and 10 bases lay in between. This CDR3 is 12 amino acids long. In DNA form, the CDR3 reads TGTGCCAGCAGTCTAGATTCCGATACGCAGTATTTT. It codes for CASSLDSDTQYF.

This clonotype was recorded once. A much larger clone is a single base away; this may be a read error. Since the CDR3 does not end with the conserved phenylalanine or tryptophan, this likely comes from a read error. This rearrangement joins TRBV12-3 or TRBV12-4 to TRBJ1-5; D unresolved. Between the trimmed V and J ends, which lost 2 bases and 2 bases, there was a span of 10 bases. CDR3 length equals 15 residues. CDR3 sequence reads: CASSLFLMGNQPQHS. CDR3 DNA sequence: TGTGCCAGCAGTTTATTCCTGATGGGCAATCAGCCCCAGCATTCT.

This chain links TRBV12-3 or TRBV12-4 with TRBJ2-1; D might be TRBD2 (5 bases). The CDR3 extends over 14 amino acids. Between the trimmed V and J ends, which lost 7 bases and 7 bases, there was a span of 17 bases. The CDR3 reads CASNPTRARNEQFF. The CDR3 DNA reads as TGTGCCAGCAACCCCACGCGGGCGCGGAATGAGCAGTTCTTC.

A few counts support this clonotype. The rearrangement uses TRBV5-6 and TRBJ2-5; D uncertain. There are 13 residues in the CDR3. V gave up 2 bases and J gave up 2 bases, with 7 bases separating them. The germline V gene encodes CDR1 SGHDT and CDR2 YYEEEE. CDR3 in amino acids: CASSFQPQETQYF. The CDR3 nucleotides are TGTGCCAGCAGCTTCCAGCCTCAAGAGACCCAGTACTTC.

The chain has TRBV20-1 and TRBJ2-7; TRBD2 is a possible D gene (5 bases). The CDR3 totals 14 residues. The germline V and J ends were trimmed by 5 bases and 0 bases, with 14 bases remaining between them. CDR1 and CDR2 from the germline V gene are DFQATT and SNEGSKA (reference sequence). CDR3 sequence reads: CSAGGRQSSYEQYF. The CDR3 DNA reads TGCAGTGCTGGAGGACGGCAGAGCTCCTACGAGCAGTACTTC.

V usage is TRBV6-5 and J usage is TRBJ1-6; D is undetermined. V was shortened by 3 bases and J by 10 bases, with 13 bases between the two germline ends. Germline V gene lookup returns CDR1 MNHEY and CDR2 SVGAGI. CDR3 length: 14 residues. CDR3 sequence: CASSYRDSESPLHF. DNA of the CDR3: TGTGCCAGCAGTTATCGGGATTCAGAGTCACCCCTCCACTTT.

This chain joins TRBV20-1 and TRBJ2-7, with TRBD1 matching 8 bases. The germline V gene has CDR1 DFQATT and CDR2 SNEGSKA (reference sequence). Germline trimming cut 6 bases from V and 3 bases from J; bases unmatched to any gene: 4. This CDR3 has 12 amino acids. CDR3 protein: CSAGQGSYEQYF. The CDR3 bases are TGCAGTGCCGGACAGGGTAGCTACGAGCAGTACTTC.

The chain has TRBV25-1 and TRBJ1-2; D is unresolved. CDR1 is MGHDK, CDR2 SYGVNS, per germline. The length of the CDR3 is 14 residues. V lost 1 base and J lost 3, with 9 bases in between. The CDR3 DNA reads TGTGCCAGCAGTGAATTCAACAACTACTATGGCTACACCTTC. Its translation: CASSEFNNYYGYTF.

The rearrangement uses TRBV12-3 or TRBV12-4 and TRBJ1-2, with a tentative D call TRBD1 (6 bases). The CDR3 contains 12 residues. V lost 2 bases to trimming and J lost 8 bases, with 9 bases between them. As DNA, the CDR3 is TGTGCCAGCAGTTTAAGACAGGCGGGCTACACCTTC. This gives the protein CASSLRQAGYTF.

J is TRBJ2-2 and V is TRBV6-2 or TRBV6-3; D is ambiguous. V was trimmed by 9 bases and J by 8 bases, leaving 10 bases between them. The germline gives CDR1 MNHEY, CDR2 SVGEGT. The CDR3 consists of 11 residues. The CDR3 sequence: CASLSTGELFF. DNA of the CDR3: TGTGCCAGTTTAAGTACTGGGGAGCTGTTTTTT.

This clonotype was observed a few times. The V and J genes are TRBV27 and TRBJ2-3; the match to TRBD2 covers 7 bases. V gave up 3 bases and J gave up 5 bases; unmatched junction bases: 8. CDR1 and CDR2 from the germline V gene are MNHEY and SMNVEV (reference sequence). The CDR3 is made up of 15 amino acids. The CDR3 is CASSFAGAVIDTQYF. CDR3 in DNA: TGTGCCAGCAGTTTTGCGGGAGCGGTGATAGATACGCAGTATTTT.

This rearrangement joins TRBV20-1 to TRBJ1-2; D call uncertain. Germline CDR1 reads DFQATT; CDR2 reads SNEGSKA (reference sequence). The CDR3 has 14 amino acids. V lost 3 bases and J lost 0, with 11 bases in between. In nucleotides, the CDR3 is TGCAGTGCTAGGCAGACTCTGACTAACTATGGCTACACCTTC. Translating gives CSARQTLTNYGYTF.

J is TRBJ2-5 and V is TRBV7-3; 8 bases match TRBD1. The CDR3 extends over 15 amino acids. J was trimmed by 2 bases and V by 1 base; bases with no gene match: 3. From germline, CDR1 is SGHTA and CDR2 FQGTGA. CDR3 loop: CASSLSRGPQETQYF. DNA for the CDR3: TGTGCCAGCAGCTTAAGCAGGGGGCCTCAAGAGACCCAGTACTTC. Filled out from reference TRBV7-3 and TRBJ2-5, the complete variable domain reads GAGVSQTPSNKVTEKGKYVELRCDPISGHTALYWYRQSLGQGPEFLIYFQGTGAADDSGLPNDRFFAVRPEGSVSTLKIQRTERGDSAVYLCASSLSRGPQETQYFGPGTRLLVL.

This clonotype showed up just a few times. The gene calls are TRBV6-1 and TRBJ2-3; no clear D. Germline assignment: CDR1 MNHNS and CDR2 SASEGT. The CDR3 contains 15 residues. V shed 1 base and J shed 0 bases, with 8 bases lying between them. CDR3 sequence reads: CASSEGPSSTDTQYF. For the CDR3, the DNA is TGTGCCAGCAGTGAAGGTCCTTCTAGCACAGATACGCAGTATTTT.

The chain links TRBV12-3 or TRBV12-4 to TRBJ1-5; weak D call: TRBD1 (5 bases). Trimming took 5 bases from V and 1 from J, leaving 9 bases between them. This CDR3 contains 14 residues. DNA of the CDR3: TGTGCCAGCAGTCCCCCAGGGAGCAATCAGCCCCAGCATTTT. It translates to CASSPPGSNQPQHF.